These T cell receptor beta chains were read from a single sample in a study of early T cells in non-severe SARS-CoV-2 infection. One entry per CDR3 protein, called by TCRdb with MiXCR from the 5' RACE reads. Of under 85,000 distinct CDR3 sequences in the sample, 5% are singletons; the top ten hold 7.3%. The sample consisted of whole blood, taken at baseline. Receptor source: an adult who was a healthcare worker with PCR-confirmed SARS-CoV-2 infection or an uninfected control (not recorded which). The CDR3 runs from the conserved cysteine through the conserved F or W. Fields, in order: CDR3 DNA, CDR3 protein, V gene, J gene, D gene, CDR3 length, clone size. A D gene is named only where the DNA matches it firmly. For some rows the clone size is stated as once, few or many, or as a class when expanded; others skip it.

cdr3_nt: TGTGCCAGCAGTTCCTATTGGACTACTTACAATGAGCAGTTCTTC
cdr3_aa: CASSSYWTTYNEQFF
v_call: TRBV12-3/TRBV12-4
j_call: TRBJ2-1
d_call: .
cdr3_length: 15
clone_size: .

cdr3_nt: TGTGCCACCAGCGGAGGCCCGTCCTACGAGCAGTACTTC
cdr3_aa: CATSGGPSYEQYF
v_call: TRBV24-1
j_call: TRBJ2-7
d_call: .
cdr3_length: 13
clone_size: many

cdr3_nt: TGTGCCAGCAGTCCGACAGGGGGCAGTTTCTACGAGCAGTACTTC
cdr3_aa: CASSPTGGSFYEQYF
v_call: TRBV27
j_call: TRBJ2-7
d_call: TRBD1
cdr3_length: 15
clone_size: many

cdr3_nt: TGTGCCAGTAGTGGCGAGCCGGGACTGGCTCACAATGAGCAGTTCTTC
cdr3_aa: CASSGEPGLAHNEQFF
v_call: TRBV19
j_call: TRBJ2-1
d_call: .
cdr3_length: 16
clone_size: many

cdr3_nt: TGTGCCAGCAGCTTATTCCTGAAGGGACAGGACTTCACAGATACGCAGTATTTT
cdr3_aa: CASSLFLKGQDFTDTQYF
v_call: TRBV7-6
j_call: TRBJ2-3
d_call: TRBD1
cdr3_length: 18
clone_size: few

cdr3_nt: TGTGCCAGCAGCACCCGACAGGGATCTTACAATGAGCAGTTCTTC
cdr3_aa: CASSTRQGSYNEQFF
v_call: TRBV7-9
j_call: TRBJ2-1
d_call: TRBD1
cdr3_length: 15
clone_size: many

cdr3_nt: TGTGCCAGCAGTCCATCAGGGCACATTCAGTACTTC
cdr3_aa: CASSPSGHIQYF
v_call: TRBV28
j_call: TRBJ2-4
d_call: .
cdr3_length: 12
clone_size: many

cdr3_nt: TGTGCCAGCAGTCCCTATCAGGGGGGCAACACTGAAGCTTTCTTT
cdr3_aa: CASSPYQGGNTEAFF
v_call: TRBV27
j_call: TRBJ1-1
d_call: TRBD1
cdr3_length: 15
clone_size: few

cdr3_nt: TGTGCCAGCAGCCAAGATCCCGGGCCGAACACCGGGGAGCTGTTTTTT
cdr3_aa: CASSQDPGPNTGELFF
v_call: TRBV4-2
j_call: TRBJ2-2
d_call: .
cdr3_length: 16
clone_size: many

cdr3_nt: TGTGCCAGCAGCTTACGGGGGAGAGTTGAGCAGTTCTTC
cdr3_aa: CASSLRGRVEQFF
v_call: TRBV13
j_call: TRBJ2-1
d_call: .
cdr3_length: 13
clone_size: many

cdr3_nt: TGCGCCAGCAGGGAGCTTATGAACACTGAAGCTTTCTTT
cdr3_aa: CASRELMNTEAFF
v_call: TRBV10-1
j_call: TRBJ1-1
d_call: .
cdr3_length: 13
clone_size: many

cdr3_nt: TGTGCCAGCAGCCGGGGAGAGGGCTACACCTTC
cdr3_aa: CASSRGEGYTF
v_call: TRBV3-1
j_call: TRBJ1-2
d_call: .
cdr3_length: 11
clone_size: .

cdr3_nt: TGTGCCAGCAGTCGGACTGGGACGACCGGCGGAACCGGGGAGCTGTTTTTT
cdr3_aa: CASSRTGTTGGTGELFF
v_call: TRBV12-3/TRBV12-4
j_call: TRBJ2-2
d_call: .
cdr3_length: 17
clone_size: many

cdr3_nt: TGCAGCGTTGAAGACCCCACGTACTCCTACGAGCAGTACTTC
cdr3_aa: CSVEDPTYSYEQYF
v_call: TRBV29-1
j_call: TRBJ2-7
d_call: .
cdr3_length: 14
clone_size: few

cdr3_nt: TGTGCCAGCCCCCTTGGGTCCTACAATGAGCAGTTCTTC
cdr3_aa: CASPLGSYNEQFF
v_call: TRBV27
j_call: TRBJ2-1
d_call: .
cdr3_length: 13
clone_size: many

cdr3_nt: TGTGCCAGCAGCTACTTAGCGGTACGAGATACGCAGTATTTT
cdr3_aa: CASSYLAVRDTQYF
v_call: TRBV4-2
j_call: TRBJ2-3
d_call: .
cdr3_length: 14
clone_size: many

cdr3_nt: TGTGCCAGCAGCTTATCCTTTCCATCGGGGAGGGATCAGCCCCAGCATTTT
cdr3_aa: CASSLSFPSGRDQPQHF
v_call: TRBV7-6
j_call: TRBJ1-5
d_call: .
cdr3_length: 17
clone_size: many

cdr3_nt: TGTGCCAGCAGCTTGGGCACTAGCGGTTTGAACACCGGGGAGCTGTTTTTT
cdr3_aa: CASSLGTSGLNTGELFF
v_call: TRBV11-3
j_call: TRBJ2-2
d_call: TRBD2
cdr3_length: 17
clone_size: many

cdr3_nt: TGCGCCAGCAGTCAGGGGGCCTACAATGAGCAGTTCTTC
cdr3_aa: CASSQGAYNEQFF
v_call: TRBV10-2
j_call: TRBJ2-1
d_call: TRBD1
cdr3_length: 13
clone_size: few

cdr3_nt: TGTGCCAGCAGCCAAGATCTGGGGACTAGTGGAGAGCAGTACTTC
cdr3_aa: CASSQDLGTSGEQYF
v_call: TRBV3-1
j_call: TRBJ2-7
d_call: TRBD2
cdr3_length: 15
clone_size: many

cdr3_nt: TGTGCCAGCTCACCCGGAAAAGGCTCCTACAATGAGCAGTTCTTC
cdr3_aa: CASSPGKGSYNEQFF
v_call: TRBV18
j_call: TRBJ2-1
d_call: .
cdr3_length: 15
clone_size: many

cdr3_nt: TGTGCCAGCAGCTTGCGGGAGTGGGACAATGAGCAGTTCTTC
cdr3_aa: CASSLREWDNEQFF
v_call: TRBV11-3
j_call: TRBJ2-1
d_call: TRBD2
cdr3_length: 14
clone_size: .

cdr3_nt: TGCAGTGCTAAGAAAGGGGGAACTGAAGCTTTCTTT
cdr3_aa: CSAKKGGTEAFF
v_call: TRBV20-1
j_call: TRBJ1-1
d_call: .
cdr3_length: 12
clone_size: .

cdr3_nt: TGTGCCAGCAGCCTGCGGACTAGCGGGGGAGATACGCAGTATTTT
cdr3_aa: CASSLRTSGGDTQYF
v_call: TRBV6-5
j_call: TRBJ2-3
d_call: TRBD2
cdr3_length: 15
clone_size: many

cdr3_nt: TGTGCCAGCAGTTTACCCGGGACAGCCCGCAAGAATACGCAGTATTTT
cdr3_aa: CASSLPGTARKNTQYF
v_call: TRBV28
j_call: TRBJ2-3
d_call: TRBD1
cdr3_length: 16
clone_size: .

cdr3_nt: TGTGCCAGCAGTCCTACCGGGACGGGGCCCTACGAGCAGTACTTC
cdr3_aa: CASSPTGTGPYEQYF
v_call: TRBV12-3/TRBV12-4
j_call: TRBJ2-7
d_call: .
cdr3_length: 15
clone_size: few

cdr3_nt: TGTGCCAGCAGCTCCGGGACAGGGTTGTTTGTAACCTTC
cdr3_aa: CASSSGTGLFVTF
v_call: TRBV6-5
j_call: TRBJ1-2
d_call: TRBD1
cdr3_length: 13
clone_size: many

cdr3_nt: TGTGCCAGCAGCCAAGGCCGAGGTTTAGCTAACTATGGCTACACCTTC
cdr3_aa: CASSQGRGLANYGYTF
v_call: TRBV3-1
j_call: TRBJ1-2
d_call: .
cdr3_length: 16
clone_size: few

cdr3_nt: TGCAGCGTTGCTGGCGGGACAGGGGTCAATGAGCAGTTCTTC
cdr3_aa: CSVAGGTGVNEQFF
v_call: TRBV29-1
j_call: TRBJ2-1
d_call: TRBD1
cdr3_length: 14
clone_size: many

cdr3_nt: TGTGCCAGCAGTTCTCGCGACAGGGCCTCAAATAAGAACACTGAAGCTTTCTTT
cdr3_aa: CASSSRDRASNKNTEAFF
v_call: TRBV27
j_call: TRBJ1-1
d_call: TRBD1
cdr3_length: 18
clone_size: few

cdr3_nt: TGTGCCAGCAGTGGACAGGGGGCCCCCACAGATACGCAGTATTTT
cdr3_aa: CASSGQGAPTDTQYF
v_call: TRBV6-5
j_call: TRBJ2-3
d_call: TRBD1
cdr3_length: 15
clone_size: many

cdr3_nt: TGTGCCAGCAGCTTAGGGGGAGGCCCGGGACAGGGGGCAGATACGCAGTATTTT
cdr3_aa: CASSLGGGPGQGADTQYF
v_call: TRBV7-8
j_call: TRBJ2-3
d_call: TRBD1
cdr3_length: 18
clone_size: .

cdr3_nt: TGCGCCAGCAGCTTGGATGGAACACCCTACACTGAAGCTTTCTTT
cdr3_aa: CASSLDGTPYTEAFF
v_call: TRBV5-1
j_call: TRBJ1-1
d_call: .
cdr3_length: 15
clone_size: .

cdr3_nt: TGTGCCAGCACCTCGACAGACAATCAGCCCCAGCATTTT
cdr3_aa: CASTSTDNQPQHF
v_call: TRBV6-6
j_call: TRBJ1-5
d_call: .
cdr3_length: 13
clone_size: .

cdr3_nt: TGCAGCATACCCCCGTGGGCTAGCGCGAGGGGGAACACAGATACGCAGTATTTT
cdr3_aa: CSIPPWASARGNTDTQYF
v_call: TRBV29-1
j_call: TRBJ2-3
d_call: .
cdr3_length: 18
clone_size: many

cdr3_nt: TGTGCCAGCGGGCGGGAGGACTGGAGCAATGAGCAGTTCTTC
cdr3_aa: CASGREDWSNEQFF
v_call: TRBV12-3/TRBV12-4
j_call: TRBJ2-1
d_call: TRBD2
cdr3_length: 14
clone_size: many

cdr3_nt: TGTGCCATCGCAGATTACAGGGCGGAGGGCTACACCTTC
cdr3_aa: CAIADYRAEGYTF
v_call: TRBV10-3
j_call: TRBJ1-2
d_call: .
cdr3_length: 13
clone_size: many

cdr3_nt: TGTGCCAGCAGCGTGAGACCGGGACTAGCCTACGAGCAGTACTTC
cdr3_aa: CASSVRPGLAYEQYF
v_call: TRBV9
j_call: TRBJ2-7
d_call: TRBD2
cdr3_length: 15
clone_size: few

cdr3_nt: TGCAGTGCTAGGGATGGGGGCTATGGCTACACCTTC
cdr3_aa: CSARDGGYGYTF
v_call: TRBV20-1
j_call: TRBJ1-2
d_call: .
cdr3_length: 12
clone_size: .